One sample yielded the 8 T cell receptor beta chains listed below, sequenced in a study of radiation and T cells in renal cell carcinoma. Specified time point: blood 4 weeks post-SBRT, at nephrectomy. Treatment noted: 15 Gy SBRT to primary tumor, nephrectomy 4 weeks later. TCRdb's table, derived via immunoSEQ multiplex PCR, lists solely in-frame clones and lacks some. The profile shows about 78,000 clones, 80% to 90% of them singletons. The sequencing used blood, collected from a patient whose treatment included radiotherapy and nephrectomy. These receptors were collected from a woman in her 70s with renal cell carcinoma.

V and J are TRBV9 and TRBJ2-1, with TRBD1 as a possible D gene (6 bases). The V end lost 0 bases, the J end lost 7 bases, and 20 bases lay between the germline ends. Germline loops: CDR1 SGDLS, CDR2 YYNGEE. The CDR3 is made up of 17 amino acids. CDR3 DNA: TGTGCCAGCAGCGTAGCCATTCCAGGGGCAGCTGCTAATGAGCAGTTCTTC. It codes for CASSVAIPGAAANEQFF.

V usage is TRBV27 and J usage is TRBJ2-7; no definite D call. The CDR3 consists of 15 residues. V was shortened by 3 bases and J by 2 bases, with 14 bases between the two germline ends. From germline, CDR1 is MNHEY and CDR2 SMNVEV (reference sequence). CDR3: CASSFKIPGAYEQYF. The CDR3 bases are TGTGCCAGCAGTTTTAAAATCCCGGGTGCCTACGAGCAGTACTTC.

This sequence joins TRBV30 and TRBJ1-1; 11 bases align to TRBD1. CDR3 size: 15 residues. Germline CDR1 GTSNPN, CDR2 SVGIG (reference sequence). Germline trimming cut 5 bases from V and 1 base from J; bases unmatched to any gene: 6. DNA for the CDR3: TGTGCCTGGGGGACAGGGGGTGCATGGAACACTGAAGCTTTCTTT. It codes for CAWGTGGAWNTEAFF.

CDR3 bases: TGTGCCACTCACCTAGTCTCGTACGAGCAGTACTTC. This translates into CATHLVSYEQYF. This chain links TRBV25-1 with TRBJ2-7; D is unresolved. Germline CDR1 and CDR2: MGHDK and SYGVNS. V lost 10 bases and J lost 4, with 14 bases in between. The CDR3 totals 12 residues.

This sequence joins TRBV11-3 and TRBJ1-1; a weak D match, TRBD1 (5 bases). Germline CDR1 reads SGHNT; CDR2 reads YENEEA. Trimming took 0 bases from V and 0 from J, leaving 8 bases between them. This CDR3 spans 15 amino acids. CDR3 loop: CASSLDQGMNTEAFF. CDR3 nucleotides: TGTGCCAGCAGCTTAGATCAGGGCATGAACACTGAAGCTTTCTTT.

Of note for this clone: One end of the junction fails to match germline, which may point to a read error. The chain joins TRBV7-7 to TRBJ2-3, with TRBD2 as a possible D gene (6 bases). Germline CDR1 and CDR2: SSHAT and FNYEAQ (reference sequence). CDR3 size: 16 residues. The CDR3 is CASSRGLSTSTDTQYF. The CDR3 nucleotides are TGTGCTAGCAGCAGAGGACTATCGACTAGCACAGATACGCAGTATTTT.

This CDR3 reads CASSPLTRGYGYTF. CDR3 in DNA: TGTGCCAGCAGCCCCCTGACCAGGGGCTATGGCTACACCTTC. The chain has TRBV7-2 and TRBJ1-2; D may be TRBD1 (6 bases). This CDR3 region has 14 residues. Trimming took 5 bases from V and 4 from J, leaving 14 bases between them. CDR1 and CDR2 (germline): SGHTA, FQGNSA.

The CDR3 here is CASSSSGGMRQETQYF. CDR3 nucleotide sequence: TGTGCCAGCAGCTCGAGCGGCGGGATGCGGCAAGAGACCCAGTACTTC. This sequence joins TRBV7-2 and TRBJ2-5; D perhaps matches TRBD2 (6 bases). The V gene's germline CDR1 is SGHTA and CDR2 FQGNSA. Trimming cost V 4 bases and J 2 bases, with 17 bases left between them. The CDR3 covers 16 residues. The full variable domain, completed using reference TRBV7-2 and TRBJ2-5, is GAGVSQSPSNKVTEKGKDVELRCDPISGHTALYWYRQSLGQGLEFLIYFQGNSAPDKSGLPSDRFSAERTGGSVSTLTIQRTQQEDSAVYLCASSSSGGMRQETQYFGPGTRLLVL.